This TCR beta chain was sequenced in a study of blood T cell repertoires in COVID-19. Study-wide background: The United States, Italy and Spain were the sources of the acute and convalescent COVID-19 samples. PBMCs, B-cell-depleted T cells, or T cells were the source of the cDNA or gDNA that made up the material.

TCRdb's table, derived via immunoSEQ multiplex PCR, lists solely in-frame clones and lacks some. Of tens of thousands of clones detected, 90% appear once; the ten largest clones hold around 0.52%. Patients of the Seattle cohort, enrolled during active infection, were followed longitudinally. The CDR3 runs 16 residues. Germline V gene data show CDR1 as MNHNS and CDR2 as SASEGT. The J segment lost 8 bases and the V segment lost 2 bases, leaving 10 bases of the junction unmatched. Sequenced input: peripheral blood. V usage is TRBV6-1 and J usage is TRBJ2-1; 9 positions match TRBD2. The receptor was isolated from a man aged 45-60 years with COVID-19, enrolled during active disease. The DNA for the CDR3 is TGTGCCAGCAGTGAAACCGCGGGAGGGGGGACGGATGAGCAGTTCTTC. Amino acid sequence: CASSETAGGGTDEQFF.